The rows below give T cell receptor beta chains drawn from one sample of a study of blood T cell repertoires in COVID-19. Profiled with immunoSEQ multiplex PCR; TCRdb holds only in-frame clones, not every one. The table lists 12,000 to 15,000 clones, less than 85% of them singletons. The sequencing sample was made of peripheral blood. The receptors originated from a man in his forties with active or convalescent COVID-19. CDR3s leave out the opening cysteine and the closing phenylalanine or tryptophan.

TRBV6-5	TRBJ1-6	ASRRGVNSPLH
TRBV19	TRBJ1-2	ASSAGTGYGYT
TRBV18	TRBJ1-1	ASSPTGGIGRTEAF
TRBV5-6	TRBJ2-3	ASSPGLAGADTQY
TRBV11-2	TRBJ2-1	ASSPAGTSGYNEQF
TRBV4-3	TRBJ1-5	ASSTWTGANQPQH
TRBV19	TRBJ1-2	ASSPPRDRVAANYGYT
TRBV4-3	TRBJ2-5	ASSQDRGGQETQY
TRBV28	TRBJ2-7	ASRSGMAGGYYEQY
TRBV11-2	TRBJ1-5	ASSLAREGQPQH
TRBV5-1	TRBJ1-2	ASSLTGNSPGYT
TRBV6-6	TRBJ1-1	ASSGPGGSEAF
TRBV27	TRBJ1-2	ASSFMSGKLPNYGYT
TRBV18	TRBJ2-3	ASSPSADTQY
TRBV10-3	TRBJ2-3	AISEPTKGPDTQY
TRBV24-1	TRBJ2-1	ATSDLLAGEEQF
TRBV2	TRBJ2-3	ASSEEAGGPDTQY
TRBV7-2	TRBJ2-3	ASSLGVGRVKDTQY
TRBV2	TRBJ1-2	ASSLTEDGYT
TRBV7-2	TRBJ2-3	ASSPSGASGMGY
TRBV11-2	TRBJ2-1	ASSLVGGLAGGPYNEQF
TRBV6-4	TRBJ2-3	ASSELAGSDTQY
TRBV7-2	TRBJ1-1	ASSTTGVTEAF
TRBV18	TRBJ1-5	ASSPSGDNQPQH
TRBV6-6	TRBJ2-2	ASSFRLAGTGELF
TRBV21-1	TRBJ2-1	ASSKALGVGLAGGTYNEQF
TRBV4-1	TRBJ1-4	ASSHPRRGGYEKLF
TRBV2	TRBJ2-1	ASARGSSSYNEQF
TRBV10-1	TRBJ2-1	ASSDLRDSRSSDEQF
TRBV7-6	TRBJ1-2	ASSSHRTQGGGYT
TRBV7-6	TRBJ1-5	ASSFRRDRVLGSNQPQH
TRBV12-3/TRBV12-4	TRBJ1-5	ASGGYSNQPQH
TRBV4-1	TRBJ2-3	ASSHTLNTQY
TRBV19	TRBJ2-2	ASRPTRDSSGELF
TRBV7-2	TRBJ1-6	ASSLGSSYNSPLH
TRBV4-2	TRBJ1-5	ASSQGAGQPQH
TRBV19	TRBJ1-6	ASAGNSPLH
TRBV18	TRBJ2-7	ASSPGVSYEQY
TRBV5-1	TRBJ1-1	ASSLGFGGRGGTEAF
TRBV3-1/TRBV3-2	TRBJ2-7	ASSQGPTGDEQY
TRBV19	TRBJ1-1	ASSTQGRTEAF
TRBV11-3	TRBJ2-3	ASSLGWEGTDTQY
TRBV11-2	TRBJ2-1	ASSSLLVSGGADNEQF
TRBV18	TRBJ1-1	ASSLRGDSLNTEAF
TRBV6-5	TRBJ1-5	ASSPDRDQPQH
TRBV7-9	TRBJ1-2	ASSTKSYGYT
TRBV3-1/TRBV3-2	TRBJ2-3	ASSQVRTSGTDTQY
TRBV7-3	TRBJ2-5	ASSRSGVETQY
TRBV3-1/TRBV3-2	TRBJ1-2	ASSQELGGSGGYT
TRBV7-9	TRBJ1-5	ASSLKGAGQPQH
TRBV5-1	TRBJ1-4	ASSLSSGGNEKLF
TRBV7-3	TRBJ2-5	ASSQGTAETQY
TRBV10-1	TRBJ2-5	ASSDSPGETQY
TRBV4-1	TRBJ2-5	ASSPHSGGERETQY
TRBV11-2	TRBJ2-1	ASSLELRLVNEQF